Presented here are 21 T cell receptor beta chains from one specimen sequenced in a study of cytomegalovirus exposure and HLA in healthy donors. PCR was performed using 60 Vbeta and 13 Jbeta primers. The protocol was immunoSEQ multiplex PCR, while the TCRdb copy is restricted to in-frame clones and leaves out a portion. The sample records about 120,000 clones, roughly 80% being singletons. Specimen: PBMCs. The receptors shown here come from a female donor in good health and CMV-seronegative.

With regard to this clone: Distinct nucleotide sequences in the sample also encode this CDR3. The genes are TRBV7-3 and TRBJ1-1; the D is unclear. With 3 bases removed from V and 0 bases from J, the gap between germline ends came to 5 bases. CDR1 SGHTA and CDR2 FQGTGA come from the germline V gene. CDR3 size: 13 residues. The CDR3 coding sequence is TGTGCCAGCAGCTTTTCCATGAACACTGAAGCTTTCTTT. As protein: CASSFSMNTEAFF. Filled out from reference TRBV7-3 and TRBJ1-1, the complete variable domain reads GAGVSQTPSNKVTEKGKYVELRCDPISGHTALYWYRQSLGQGPEFLIYFQGTGAADDSGLPNDRFFAVRPEGSVSTLKIQRTERGDSAVYLCASSFSMNTEAFFGQGTRLTVV.

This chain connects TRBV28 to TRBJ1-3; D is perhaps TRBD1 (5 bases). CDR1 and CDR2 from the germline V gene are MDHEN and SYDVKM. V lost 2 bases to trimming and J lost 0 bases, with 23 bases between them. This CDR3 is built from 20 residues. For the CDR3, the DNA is TGTGCCAGCAGTTTAGGTTTCGTACCAAAAAAAAGGGGCTCTGGAAACACCATATATTTT. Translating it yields CASSLGFVPKKRGSGNTIYF.

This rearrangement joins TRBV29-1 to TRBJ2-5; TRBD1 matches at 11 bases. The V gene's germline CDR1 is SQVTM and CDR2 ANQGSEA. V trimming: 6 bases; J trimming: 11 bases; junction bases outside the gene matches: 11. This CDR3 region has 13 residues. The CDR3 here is CSVGVLGQGEQYF. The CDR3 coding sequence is TGCAGCGTGGGGGTTTTGGGACAGGGGGAGCAGTACTTC.

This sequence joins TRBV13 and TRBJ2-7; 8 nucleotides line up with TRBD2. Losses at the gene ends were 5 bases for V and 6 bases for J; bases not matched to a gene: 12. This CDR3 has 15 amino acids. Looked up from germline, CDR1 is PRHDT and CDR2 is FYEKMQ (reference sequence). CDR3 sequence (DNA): TGTGCCAGCAGCGAAAAAGGGACTAGTTCAACCGAGCAGTACTTC. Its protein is CASSEKGTSSTEQYF. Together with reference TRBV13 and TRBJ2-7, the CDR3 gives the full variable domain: AAGVIQSPRHLIKEKRETATLKCYPIPRHDTVYWYQQGPGQDPQFLISFYEKMQSDKGSIPDRFSAQQFSDYHSELNMSSLELGDSALYFCASSEKGTSSTEQYFGPGTRLTVT.

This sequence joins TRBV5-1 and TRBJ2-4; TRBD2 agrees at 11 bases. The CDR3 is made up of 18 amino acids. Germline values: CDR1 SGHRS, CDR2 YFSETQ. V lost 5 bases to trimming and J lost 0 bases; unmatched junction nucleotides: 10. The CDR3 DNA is TGCGCCAGCAGTCTGGAGCCTAGCGGGAGGATAGCCAAAAACATTCAGTACTTC. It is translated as CASSLEPSGRIAKNIQYF. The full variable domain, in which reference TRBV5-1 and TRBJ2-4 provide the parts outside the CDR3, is KAGVTQTPRYLIKTRGQQVTLSCSPISGHRSVSWYQQTPGQGLQFLFEYFSETQRNKGNFPGRFSGRQFSNSRSEMNVSTLELGDSALYLCASSLEPSGRIAKNIQYFGAGTRLSVL.

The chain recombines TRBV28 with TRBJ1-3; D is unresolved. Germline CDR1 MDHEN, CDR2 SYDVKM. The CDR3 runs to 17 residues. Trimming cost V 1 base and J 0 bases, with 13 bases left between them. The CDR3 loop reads CASSLFVSGSSGNTIYF. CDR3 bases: TGTGCCAGCAGTTTATTTGTTTCGGGGAGCTCTGGAAACACCATATATTTT.

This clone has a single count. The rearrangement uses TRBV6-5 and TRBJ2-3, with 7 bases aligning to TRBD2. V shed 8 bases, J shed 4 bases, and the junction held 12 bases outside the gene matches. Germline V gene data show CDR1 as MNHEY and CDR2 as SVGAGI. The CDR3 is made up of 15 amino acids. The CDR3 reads CASSLKRDGADTQYF. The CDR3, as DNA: TGTGCCAGCTCACTAAAGCGGGATGGGGCAGATACGCAGTATTTT.

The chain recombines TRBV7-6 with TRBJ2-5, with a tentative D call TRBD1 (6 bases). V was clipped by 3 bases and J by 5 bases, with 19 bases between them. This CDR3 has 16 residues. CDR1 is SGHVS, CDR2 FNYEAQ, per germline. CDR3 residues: CASSFNRATGRETQYF. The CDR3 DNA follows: TGTGCCAGCAGCTTTAACAGGGCTACGGGAAGGGAGACCCAGTACTTC.

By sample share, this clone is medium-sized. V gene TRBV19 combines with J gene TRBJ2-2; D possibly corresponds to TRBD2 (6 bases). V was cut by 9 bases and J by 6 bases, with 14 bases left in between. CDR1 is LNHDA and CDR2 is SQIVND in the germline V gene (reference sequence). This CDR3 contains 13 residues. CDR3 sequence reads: CASRLGEAGELFF. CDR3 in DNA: TGTGCCAGCAGGCTGGGGGAGGCCGGGGAGCTGTTTTTT.

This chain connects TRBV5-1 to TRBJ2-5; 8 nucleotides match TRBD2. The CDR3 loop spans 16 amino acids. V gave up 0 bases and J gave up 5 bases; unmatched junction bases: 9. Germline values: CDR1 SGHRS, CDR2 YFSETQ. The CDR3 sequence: CASSLESGGLGETQYF. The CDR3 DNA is TGCGCCAGCAGCTTGGAGTCGGGGGGGCTTGGGGAGACCCAGTACTTC.

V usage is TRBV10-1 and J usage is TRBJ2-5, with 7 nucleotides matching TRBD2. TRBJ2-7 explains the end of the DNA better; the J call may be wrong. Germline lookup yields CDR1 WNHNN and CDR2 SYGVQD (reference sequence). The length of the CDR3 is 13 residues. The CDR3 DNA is TGCGCCACCGGGGCTAGCGGCTCCTACGAGCAGTACTTC. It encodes CATGASGSYEQYF.

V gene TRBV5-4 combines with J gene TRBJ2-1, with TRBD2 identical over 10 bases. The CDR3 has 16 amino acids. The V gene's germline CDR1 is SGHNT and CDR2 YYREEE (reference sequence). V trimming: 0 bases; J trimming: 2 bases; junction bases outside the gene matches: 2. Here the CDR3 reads CASSLVAGGPYNEQFF. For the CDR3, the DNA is TGTGCCAGCAGCTTGGTAGCGGGAGGACCCTACAATGAGCAGTTCTTC.

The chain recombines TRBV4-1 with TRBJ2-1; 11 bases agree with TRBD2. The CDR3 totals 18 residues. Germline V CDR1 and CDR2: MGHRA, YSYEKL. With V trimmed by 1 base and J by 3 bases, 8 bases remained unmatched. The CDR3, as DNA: TGCGCCAGCAGCCAAGTACTACCGACTAGCGGGGTCTACAATGAGCAGTTCTTC. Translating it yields CASSQVLPTSGVYNEQFF.

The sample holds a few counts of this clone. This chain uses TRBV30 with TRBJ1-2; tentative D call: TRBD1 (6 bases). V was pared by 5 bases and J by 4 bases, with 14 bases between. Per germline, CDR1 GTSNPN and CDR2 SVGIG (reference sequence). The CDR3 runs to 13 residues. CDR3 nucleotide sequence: TGTGCCTGGGTGGGGGGGCCGCCCTATGGCTACACCTTC. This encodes CAWVGGPPYGYTF.

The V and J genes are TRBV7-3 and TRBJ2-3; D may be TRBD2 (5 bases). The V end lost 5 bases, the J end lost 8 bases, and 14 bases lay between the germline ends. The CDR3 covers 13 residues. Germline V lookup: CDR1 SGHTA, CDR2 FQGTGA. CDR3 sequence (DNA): TGTGCCAGCAGCCCCGGGAAGCAGGTTACGCAGTATTTT. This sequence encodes CASSPGKQVTQYF.

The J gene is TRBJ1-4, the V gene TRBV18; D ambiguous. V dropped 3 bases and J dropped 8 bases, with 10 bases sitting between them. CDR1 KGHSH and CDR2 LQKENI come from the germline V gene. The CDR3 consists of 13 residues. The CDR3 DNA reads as TGTGCCAGCTCACCCCAACTCCGGGAAAAACTGTTTTTT. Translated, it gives CASSPQLREKLFF.

CDR3 bases: TGTGCCAGCAGCTTGGTCCCACCAGACGAGCAGTACTTC. Its protein is CASSLVPPDEQYF. The rearrangement joins TRBV5-5 to TRBJ2-7; D is unclear. The V end was cut by 0 bases, the J end by 5 bases, with 9 bases between. There are 13 residues in the CDR3. Germline CDR1 and CDR2: SGHKS and YYEKEE (reference sequence).

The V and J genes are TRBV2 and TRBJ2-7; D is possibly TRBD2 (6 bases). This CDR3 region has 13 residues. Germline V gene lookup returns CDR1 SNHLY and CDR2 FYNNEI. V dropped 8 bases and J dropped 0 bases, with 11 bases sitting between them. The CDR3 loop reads CASGAGTSYEQYF. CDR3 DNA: TGTGCCAGCGGGGCGGGGACCTCCTACGAGCAGTACTTC.

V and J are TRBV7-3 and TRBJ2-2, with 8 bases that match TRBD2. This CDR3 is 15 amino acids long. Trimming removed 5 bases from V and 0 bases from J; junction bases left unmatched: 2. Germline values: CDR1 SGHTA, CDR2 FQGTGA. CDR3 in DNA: TGTGCCAGCAGCCGCGGGGGGCCGAACACCGGGGAGCTGTTTTTT. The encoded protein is CASSRGGPNTGELFF.

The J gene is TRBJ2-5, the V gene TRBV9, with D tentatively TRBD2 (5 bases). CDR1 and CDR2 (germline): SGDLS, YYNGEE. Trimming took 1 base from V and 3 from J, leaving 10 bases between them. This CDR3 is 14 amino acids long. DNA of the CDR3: TGTGCCAGCAGCGTACGTGGGGAGAAAGAGACCCAGTACTTC. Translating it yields CASSVRGEKETQYF.

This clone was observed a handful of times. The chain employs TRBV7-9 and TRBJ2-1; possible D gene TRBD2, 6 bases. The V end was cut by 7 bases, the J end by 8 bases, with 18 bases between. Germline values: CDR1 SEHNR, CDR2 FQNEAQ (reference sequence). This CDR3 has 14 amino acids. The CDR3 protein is CASNLAGSVDEQFF. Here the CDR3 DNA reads TGTGCCAGCAATCTCGCCGGGAGTGTCGATGAGCAGTTCTTC.